The next 9 T cell receptor beta chains were all read from a single sample in a study of regulatory T cells in long-lasting Graves disease. Stated time point: persistent/refractory GD, antithyroid drugs over 5 years with positive TRAb. From RNA extracted from PBMCs, the TCR library was made. Arm-PCR with iRepertoire HTBI primers amplified the CDR3 regions for these TCR beta libraries. One entry per CDR3 protein, called by TCRdb with MiXCR from the multiplex PCR reads. This table has hundreds of thousands of distinct CDR3 sequences, around 20% appearing once. The sequencing here drew on peripheral blood mononuclear cells (PBMCs), taken when the disease was refractory, from a patient treated with antithyroid drugs. These receptors were collected from a female donor with Graves disease.

This clonotype occurred many times. The J gene is TRBJ1-5, the V gene TRBV6-1; D remains unclear. Looked up from germline, CDR1 is MNHNS and CDR2 is SASEGT. The CDR3 sequence is 13 residues long. Trimming pared 6 bases from V and 3 bases from J, leaving 9 bases between. CDR3 amino acids: CASREQLNQPQHF. The CDR3 nucleotides read TGTGCCAGCAGGGAACAACTCAATCAGCCCCAGCATTTT.

V gene TRBV5-1 combines with J gene TRBJ2-5; D tentatively fits TRBD1 or TRBD2 (6 bases each). Trimming took 4 bases from V and 2 from J, leaving 18 bases between them. The CDR3 covers 16 residues. CDR1 and CDR2 from the germline V gene are SGHRS and YFSETQ. CDR3 bases: TGCGCCAGCAGCCCGAGAGGGGGGTTCCCGCAAGAGACCCAGTACTTC. This gives the protein CASSPRGGFPQETQYF.

In this sample, this clonotype turned up many times. This sequence joins TRBV2 and TRBJ1-5; 9 bases line up with TRBD1. The germline V gene encodes CDR1 SNHLY and CDR2 FYNNEI. The length of the CDR3 is 15 residues. J gave up 7 bases and V 4 bases, and 8 bases lay outside the gene matches. The CDR3 region is CASSAGTGLRQPQHF. Here the CDR3 DNA reads TGTGCCAGCAGTGCCGGGACAGGGTTGCGCCAGCCCCAGCATTTT.

This clonotype was detected many times. The gene calls are TRBV3-1 and TRBJ2-7, with TRBD2 matching 9 bases. CDR3 length equals 14 residues. Germline V gene sequence: CDR1 LGHDT, CDR2 YNNKEL (reference sequence). The V segment lost 5 bases and the J segment 5 bases; nucleotides outside the gene matches: 7. The CDR3 region is CASSYFSGSNEQYF. The CDR3 nucleotides read TGTGCCAGCAGCTACTTTAGCGGGAGTAACGAGCAGTACTTC.

This rearrangement joins TRBV5-1 to TRBJ1-2; D gene uncertain. This CDR3 spans 15 amino acids. Germline V gene lookup returns CDR1 SGHRS and CDR2 YFSETQ. Trimming pared 4 bases from V and 3 bases from J, leaving 16 bases between. CDR3 in amino acids: CASSRDPEEYYGYTF. The CDR3, as DNA: TGCGCCAGCAGCCGAGATCCAGAGGAGTACTATGGCTACACCTTC.

The sample holds a few counts of this clonotype. This chain links TRBV7-3 with TRBJ1-1; D call uncertain. The length of the CDR3 is 14 residues. V lost 2 bases, J lost 0 bases, and 7 bases lay in between. Germline V CDR1 and CDR2: SGHTA, FQGTGA. This CDR3 reads CASSLGPMNTEAFF. DNA for the CDR3: TGTGCCAGCAGCTTAGGGCCGATGAACACTGAAGCTTTCTTT.

This clonotype has only a few counts. The chain couples TRBV13 to TRBJ2-5, with no clear D. This CDR3 spans 14 amino acids. Germline V lookup: CDR1 PRHDT, CDR2 FYEKMQ (reference sequence). V dropped 2 bases and J dropped 5 bases, with 12 bases sitting between them. The CDR3 is CASSLRVVGETQYF. The CDR3, as DNA: TGTGCCAGCAGCTTAAGGGTTGTGGGGGAGACCCAGTACTTC.

The rearrangement links TRBV5-1 to TRBJ1-6; D is unclear. Germline CDR1 and CDR2: SGHRS and YFSETQ. There are 15 residues in the CDR3. V gave up 0 bases and J gave up 1 base, with 5 bases separating them. The CDR3 sequence is CASSLEQSYNSPLHF. DNA for the CDR3: TGCGCCAGCAGCTTGGAACAGTCCTATAATTCACCCCTCCACTTT.

The genes are TRBV27 and TRBJ1-6; D remains unclear. The CDR3 extends over 15 amino acids. Trimming stripped 0 bases from V and 10 bases from J, with 13 bases between. Germline V CDR1 and CDR2: MNHEY, SMNVEV (reference sequence). CDR3 residues: CASSLSWGPRSPLHF. CDR3 nucleotides: TGTGCCAGCAGTTTATCGTGGGGTCCGCGGTCACCCCTCCACTTT.